The clone carrying this TCR beta chain was found many times. These data originate in a study of CD8 T cells in ankylosing spondylitis. After removal of 4 bases from V and 3 bases from J, the junction contained 11 bases not matched to a gene. The CDR3 contains 15 residues. Germline V gene sequence: CDR1 DFQATT, CDR2 SNEGSKA (reference sequence). TCRdb redid the calling of the 5' RACE reads with MiXCR, one entry per CDR3 protein. The sample has 110,000 to 150,000 distinct CDR3 sequences, roughly 8% seen once. This receptor was obtained from a male donor with ankylosing spondylitis. The sample taken for sequencing was synovial fluid, either unsorted or a sorted T cell fraction (not recorded which). The chain employs TRBV20-1 and TRBJ2-7, with 8 nucleotides matching TRBD1. The CDR3 bases are TGCAGTGCTATTGATCCAGGACAGGGTCACTACGAGCAGTACTTC. As protein: CSAIDPGQGHYEQYF.